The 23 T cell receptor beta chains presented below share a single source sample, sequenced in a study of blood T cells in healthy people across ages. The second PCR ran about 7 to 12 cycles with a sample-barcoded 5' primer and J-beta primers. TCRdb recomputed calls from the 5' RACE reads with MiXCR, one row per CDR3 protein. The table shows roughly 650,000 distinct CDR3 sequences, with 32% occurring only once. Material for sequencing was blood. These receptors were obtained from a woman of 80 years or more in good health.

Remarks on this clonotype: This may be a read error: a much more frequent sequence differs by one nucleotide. The CDR3: CASSPYSRGRGRETQYF. The CDR3 nucleotides read TGTGCCAGCAGTCCCTATTCCAGGGGGCGCGGGAGAGAGACCCAGTACTTC. The genes are TRBV28 and TRBJ2-5, with D possibly TRBD1 on 8 matching bases. The CDR3 has 17 residues. Per germline, CDR1 MDHEN and CDR2 SYDVKM. Trimming shortened V by 5 bases and J by 4 bases, and 23 bases separated the two germline ends. Full variable domain (outside the CDR3, taken from reference TRBV28 and TRBJ2-5): DVKVTQSSRYLVKRTGEKVFLECVQDMDHENMFWYRQDPGLGLRLIYFSYDVKMKEKGDIPEGYSVSREKKERFSLILESASTNQTSMYLCASSPYSRGRGRETQYFGPGTRLLVL.

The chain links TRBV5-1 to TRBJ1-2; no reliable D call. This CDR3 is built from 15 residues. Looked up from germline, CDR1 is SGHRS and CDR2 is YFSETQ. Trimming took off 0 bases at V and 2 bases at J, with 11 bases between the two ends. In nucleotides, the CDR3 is TGCGCCAGCAGCTTGGACGCCAGGACCAACTATGGCTACACCTTC. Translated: CASSLDARTNYGYTF.

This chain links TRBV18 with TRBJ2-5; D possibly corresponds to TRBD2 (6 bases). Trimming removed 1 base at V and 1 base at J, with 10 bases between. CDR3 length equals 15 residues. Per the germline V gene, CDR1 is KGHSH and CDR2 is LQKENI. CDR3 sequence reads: CASSPLGTVQETQYF. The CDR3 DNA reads TGTGCCAGCTCACCACTGGGGACTGTCCAAGAGACCCAGTACTTC.

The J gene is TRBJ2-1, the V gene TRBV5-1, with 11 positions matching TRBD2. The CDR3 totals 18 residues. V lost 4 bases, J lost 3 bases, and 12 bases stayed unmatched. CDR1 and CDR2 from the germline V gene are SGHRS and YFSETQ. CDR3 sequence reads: CASSLWGKLAGVYNEQFF. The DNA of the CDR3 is TGCGCCAGCAGCCTGTGGGGCAAACTAGCGGGAGTCTACAATGAGCAGTTCTTC.

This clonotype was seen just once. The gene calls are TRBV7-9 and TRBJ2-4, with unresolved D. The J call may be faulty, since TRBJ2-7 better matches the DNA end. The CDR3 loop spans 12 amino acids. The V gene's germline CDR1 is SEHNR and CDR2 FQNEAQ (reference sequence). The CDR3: CASSLECYEQYF. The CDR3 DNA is TGTGCCAGCAGCCTAGAATGCTACGAGCAGTACTTC.

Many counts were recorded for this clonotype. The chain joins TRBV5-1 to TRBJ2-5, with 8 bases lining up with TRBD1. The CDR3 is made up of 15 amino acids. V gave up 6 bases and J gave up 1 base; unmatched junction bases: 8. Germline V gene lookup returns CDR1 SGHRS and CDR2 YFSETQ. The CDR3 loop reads CASNRQGMRQETQYF. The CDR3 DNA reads TGCGCCAGCAACAGACAGGGGATGCGCCAAGAGACCCAGTACTTC.

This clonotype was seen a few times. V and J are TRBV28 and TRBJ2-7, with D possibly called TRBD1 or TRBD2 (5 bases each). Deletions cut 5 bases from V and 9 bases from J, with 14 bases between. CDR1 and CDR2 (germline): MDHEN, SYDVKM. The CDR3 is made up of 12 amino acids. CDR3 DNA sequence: TGTGCCAGCAGTAACCCGGTTGGGGGGCAGTACTTC. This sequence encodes CASSNPVGGQYF.

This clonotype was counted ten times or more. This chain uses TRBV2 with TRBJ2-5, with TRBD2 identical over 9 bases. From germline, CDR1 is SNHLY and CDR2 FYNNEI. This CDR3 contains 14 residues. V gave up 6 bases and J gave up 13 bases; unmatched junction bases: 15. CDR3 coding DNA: TGTGCCAGCAGCTTAGCGGGGGTCATCTCCCCCACGTACTTC. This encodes CASSLAGVISPTYF. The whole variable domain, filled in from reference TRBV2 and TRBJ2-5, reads EPEVTQTPSHQVTQMGQEVILRCVPISNHLYFYWYRQILGQKVEFLVSFYNNEISEKSEIFDDQFSVERPDGSNFTLKIRSTKLEDSAMYFCASSLAGVISPTYFGPGTRLLVL.

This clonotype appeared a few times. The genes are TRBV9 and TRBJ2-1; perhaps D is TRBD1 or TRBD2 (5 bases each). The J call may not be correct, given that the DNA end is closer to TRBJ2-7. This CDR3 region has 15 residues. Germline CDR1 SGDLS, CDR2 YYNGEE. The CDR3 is CASSVGGSSYNEQYF. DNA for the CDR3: TGTGCCAGCAGCGTAGGGGGGAGCTCCTACAATGAGCAGTACTTC.

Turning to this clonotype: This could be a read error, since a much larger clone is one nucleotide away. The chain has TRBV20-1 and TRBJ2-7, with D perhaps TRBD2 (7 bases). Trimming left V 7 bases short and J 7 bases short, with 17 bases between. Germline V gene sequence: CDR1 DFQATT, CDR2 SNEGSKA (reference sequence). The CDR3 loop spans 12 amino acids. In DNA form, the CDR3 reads TGCAGTGTCGCGGGGGCCTACAATGAGCAGTACTTC. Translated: CSVAGAYNEQYF.

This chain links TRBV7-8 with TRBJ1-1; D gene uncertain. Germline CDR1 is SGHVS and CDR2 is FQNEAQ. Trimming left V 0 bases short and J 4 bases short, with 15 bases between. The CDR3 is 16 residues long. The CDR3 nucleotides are TGTGCCAGCAGCTTAGCGAGCAGGTGGTTGGGCACTGAAGCTTTCTTT. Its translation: CASSLASRWLGTEAFF.

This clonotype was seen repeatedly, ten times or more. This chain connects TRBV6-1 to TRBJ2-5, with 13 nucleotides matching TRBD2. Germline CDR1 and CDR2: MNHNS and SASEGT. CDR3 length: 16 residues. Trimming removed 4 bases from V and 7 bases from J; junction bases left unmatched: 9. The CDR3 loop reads CASSGGLAGVVGTQYF. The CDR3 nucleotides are TGTGCCAGCAGTGGTGGACTAGCGGGAGTTGTGGGGACCCAGTACTTC.

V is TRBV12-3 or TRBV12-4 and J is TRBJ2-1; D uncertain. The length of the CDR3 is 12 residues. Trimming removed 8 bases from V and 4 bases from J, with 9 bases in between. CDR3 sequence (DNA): TGTGCCAGCGGATTAAATTACAATGAGCAGTTCTTC. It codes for CASGLNYNEQFF.

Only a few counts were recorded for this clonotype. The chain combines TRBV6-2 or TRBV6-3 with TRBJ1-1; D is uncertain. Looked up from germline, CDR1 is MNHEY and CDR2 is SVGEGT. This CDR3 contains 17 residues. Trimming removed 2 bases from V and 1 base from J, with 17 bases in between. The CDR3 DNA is TGTGCCAGCAGTTACACCGGGCGCCTGCCGAGGAACACTGAAGCTTTCTTT. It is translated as CASSYTGRLPRNTEAFF.

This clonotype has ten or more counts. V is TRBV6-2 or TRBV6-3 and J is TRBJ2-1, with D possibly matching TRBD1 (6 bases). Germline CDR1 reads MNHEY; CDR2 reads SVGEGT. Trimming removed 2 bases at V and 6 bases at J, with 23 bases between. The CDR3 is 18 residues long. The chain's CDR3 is CASSYGRGPSWYGNEQFF. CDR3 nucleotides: TGTGCCAGCAGTTACGGCAGGGGCCCCTCCTGGTATGGCAATGAGCAGTTCTTC.

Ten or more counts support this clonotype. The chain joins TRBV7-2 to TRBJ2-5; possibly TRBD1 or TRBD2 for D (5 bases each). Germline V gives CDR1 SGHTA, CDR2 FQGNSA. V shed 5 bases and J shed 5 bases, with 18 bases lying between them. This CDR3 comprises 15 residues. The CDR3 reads CASSPRGAAPETQYF. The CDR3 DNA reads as TGTGCCAGCAGCCCCAGAGGGGCAGCACCGGAGACCCAGTACTTC.

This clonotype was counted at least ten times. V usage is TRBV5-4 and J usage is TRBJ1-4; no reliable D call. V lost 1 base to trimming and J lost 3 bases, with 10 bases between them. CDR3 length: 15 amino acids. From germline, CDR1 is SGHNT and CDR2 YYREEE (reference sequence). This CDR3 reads CASSLSDRANEKLFF. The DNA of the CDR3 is TGTGCCAGCAGCTTGTCTGATAGGGCTAATGAAAAACTGTTTTTT.

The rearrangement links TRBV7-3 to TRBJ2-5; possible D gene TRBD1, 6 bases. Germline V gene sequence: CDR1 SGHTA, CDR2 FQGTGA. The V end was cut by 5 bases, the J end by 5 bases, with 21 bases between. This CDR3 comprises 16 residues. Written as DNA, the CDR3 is TGTGCCAGCAGCCTCGGGGTGGCAGGGGAATGCGAGACCCAGTACTTC. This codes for CASSLGVAGECETQYF.

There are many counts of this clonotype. CDR3 in DNA: TGTGCCAGCAGCGTAGCAGGCAGGATAGGTCAGCCCCAGCATTTT. Translating it yields CASSVAGRIGQPQHF. V gene TRBV9 combines with J gene TRBJ1-5; unclear D gene. Trimming removed 0 bases from V and 6 bases from J, with 13 bases in between. Germline values: CDR1 SGDLS, CDR2 YYNGEE. There are 15 residues in the CDR3.

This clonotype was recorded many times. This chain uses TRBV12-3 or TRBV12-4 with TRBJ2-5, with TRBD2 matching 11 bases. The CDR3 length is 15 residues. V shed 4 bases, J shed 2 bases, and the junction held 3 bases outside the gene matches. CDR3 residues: CASSYWTSGQETQYF. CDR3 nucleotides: TGTGCCAGCAGTTATTGGACTAGCGGGCAAGAGACCCAGTACTTC.

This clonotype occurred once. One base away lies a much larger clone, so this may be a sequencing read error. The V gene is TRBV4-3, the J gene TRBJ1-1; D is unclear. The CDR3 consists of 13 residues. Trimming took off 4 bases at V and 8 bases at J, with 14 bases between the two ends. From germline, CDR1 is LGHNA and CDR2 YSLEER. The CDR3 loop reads CASSRDLGWEAFF. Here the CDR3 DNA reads TGCGCCAGCAGCCGAGATTTAGGTTGGGAAGCTTTCTTT.

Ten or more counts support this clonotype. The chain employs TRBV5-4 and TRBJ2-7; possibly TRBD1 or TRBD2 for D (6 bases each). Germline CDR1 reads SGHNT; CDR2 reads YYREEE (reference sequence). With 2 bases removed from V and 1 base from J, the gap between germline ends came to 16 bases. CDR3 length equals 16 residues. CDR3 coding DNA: TGTGCCAGCAGCTTAAGGGGGGCTGGGAGGTCCTACGAGCAGTACTTC. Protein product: CASSLRGAGRSYEQYF. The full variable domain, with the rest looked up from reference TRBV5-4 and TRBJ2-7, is ETGVTQSPTHLIKTRGQQVTLRCSSQSGHNTVSWYQQALGQGPQFIFQYYREEENGRGNFPPRFSGLQFPNYSSELNVNALELDDSALYLCASSLRGAGRSYEQYFGPGTRLTVT.

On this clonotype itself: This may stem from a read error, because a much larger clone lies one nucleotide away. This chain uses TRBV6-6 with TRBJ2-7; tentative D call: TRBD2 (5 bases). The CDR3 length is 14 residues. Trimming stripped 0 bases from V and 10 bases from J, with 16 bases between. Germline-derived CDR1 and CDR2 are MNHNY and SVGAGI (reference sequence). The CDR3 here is CASSYSGVLEAQYF. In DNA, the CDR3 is TGTGCCAGCAGTTACTCGGGTGTCTTGGAGGCCCAGTACTTC.